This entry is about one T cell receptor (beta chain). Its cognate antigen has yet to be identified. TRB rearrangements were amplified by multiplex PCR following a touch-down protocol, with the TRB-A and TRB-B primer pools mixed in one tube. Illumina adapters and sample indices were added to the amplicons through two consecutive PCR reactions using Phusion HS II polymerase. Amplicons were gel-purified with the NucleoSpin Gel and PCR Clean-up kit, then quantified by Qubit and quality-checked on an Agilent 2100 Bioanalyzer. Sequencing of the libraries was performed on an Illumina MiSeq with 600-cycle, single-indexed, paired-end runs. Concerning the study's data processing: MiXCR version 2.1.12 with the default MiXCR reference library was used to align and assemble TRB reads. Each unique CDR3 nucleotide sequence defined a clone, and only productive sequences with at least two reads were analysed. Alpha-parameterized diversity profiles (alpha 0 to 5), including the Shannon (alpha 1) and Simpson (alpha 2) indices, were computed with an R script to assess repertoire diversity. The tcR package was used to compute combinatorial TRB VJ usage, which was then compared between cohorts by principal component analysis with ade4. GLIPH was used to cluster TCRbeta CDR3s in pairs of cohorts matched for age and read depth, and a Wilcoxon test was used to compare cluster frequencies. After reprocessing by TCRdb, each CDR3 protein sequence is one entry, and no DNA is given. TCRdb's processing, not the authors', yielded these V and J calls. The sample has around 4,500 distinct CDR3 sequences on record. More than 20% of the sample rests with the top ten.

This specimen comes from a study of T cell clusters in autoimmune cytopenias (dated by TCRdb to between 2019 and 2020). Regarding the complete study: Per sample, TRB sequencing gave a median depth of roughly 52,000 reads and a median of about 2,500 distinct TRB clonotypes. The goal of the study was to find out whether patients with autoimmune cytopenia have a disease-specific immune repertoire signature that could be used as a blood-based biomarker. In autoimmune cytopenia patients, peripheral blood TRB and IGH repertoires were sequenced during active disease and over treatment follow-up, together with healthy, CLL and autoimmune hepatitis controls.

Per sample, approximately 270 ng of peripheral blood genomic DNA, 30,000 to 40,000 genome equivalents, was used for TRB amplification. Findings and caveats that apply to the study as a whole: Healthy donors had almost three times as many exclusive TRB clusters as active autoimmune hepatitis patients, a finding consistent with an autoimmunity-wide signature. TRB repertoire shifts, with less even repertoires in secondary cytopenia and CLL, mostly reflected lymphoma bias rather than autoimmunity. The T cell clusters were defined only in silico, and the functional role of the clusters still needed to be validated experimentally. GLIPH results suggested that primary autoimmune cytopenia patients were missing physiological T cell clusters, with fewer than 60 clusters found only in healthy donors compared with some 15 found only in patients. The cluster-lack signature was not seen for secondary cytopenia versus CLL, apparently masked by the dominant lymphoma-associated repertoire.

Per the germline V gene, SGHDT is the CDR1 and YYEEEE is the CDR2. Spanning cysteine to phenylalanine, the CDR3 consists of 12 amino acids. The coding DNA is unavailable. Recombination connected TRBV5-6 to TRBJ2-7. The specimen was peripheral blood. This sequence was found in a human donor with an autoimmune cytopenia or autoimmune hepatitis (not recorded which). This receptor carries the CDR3 CASSLGWYEQYF. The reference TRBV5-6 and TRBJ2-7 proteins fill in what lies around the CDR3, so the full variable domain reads DAGVTQSPTHLIKTRGQQVTLRCSPKSGHDTVSWYQQALGQGPQFIFQYYEEEERQRGNFPDRFSGHQFPNYSSELNVNALLLGDSALYLCASSLGWYEQYFGPGTRLTVT.